Listed below are T cell receptor beta chains from one sample, sequenced in a study of beta chain features in type 1 diabetes. The protocol was immunoSEQ multiplex PCR, while the TCRdb copy is restricted to in-frame clones and leaves out a portion. The data show 250,000 to 300,000 clones, around 24% seen once. The specimen sequenced was naive CD4+ T cells from blood. These receptors originate from a woman aged 30 to 39 with type 1 diabetes. Each CDR3 is given with its conserved first and last residue. A D gene is named only where the DNA matches it firmly. Some rows have no size entry. The others give once, few or many, or a class for an expanded clone.

j_gene	d_gene	abundance	v_gene	CDR3aa	CDR3nt
TRBJ2-7	TRBD2	few	TRBV18	CASSPAGGRATYEQYF	TGTGCCAGCTCACCCGCTGGCGGGAGGGCTACTTACGAGCAGTACTTC
TRBJ1-2	.	.	TRBV18	CASSPPQGIYGYTF	TGTGCCAGCTCACCACCTCAGGGGATCTATGGCTACACCTTC
TRBJ1-5	.	few	TRBV18	CASSPTGYSNQPQHF	TGTGCCAGCTCACCGACCGGGTATAGCAATCAGCCCCAGCATTTT
TRBJ2-3	.	.	TRBV7-9	CASSLGLGSNTDTQYF	TGTGCCAGCAGCTTAGGCTTAGGGAGCAACACAGATACGCAGTATTTT
TRBJ2-6	TRBD1	.	TRBV30	CAWSVFAGTAGANVLTF	TGTGCCTGGAGTGTATTTGCCGGGACAGCTGGGGCCAACGTCCTGACTTTC
TRBJ2-7	.	.	TRBV7-9	CASSTRGHSDEQYF	TGTGCCAGCAGCACCAGGGGACATTCTGACGAGCAGTACTTC
TRBJ1-1	TRBD1	.	TRBV27	CATRTRQGPGTEAFF	TGTGCCACCCGGACCCGACAGGGGCCGGGAACTGAAGCTTTCTTT
TRBJ2-3	.	once	TRBV9	CASSVARGSRTNTQYF	TGTGCCAGCAGCGTAGCCCGGGGATCACGCACAAATACGCAGTATTTT
TRBJ2-1	.	.	TRBV5-6	CASSLRGGYNEQFF	TGTGCCAGCAGCTTGAGAGGCGGCTACAATGAGCAGTTCTTC
TRBJ2-7	TRBD1	.	TRBV19	CASSSTGVPEQYF	TGTGCCAGTAGCTCGACAGGGGTACCCGAGCAGTACTTC
TRBJ1-2	.	.	TRBV6-5	CASSYLGGSEWYGYTF	TGTGCCAGCAGTTACTTGGGAGGCAGCGAGTGGTATGGCTACACCTTC
TRBJ2-1	.	.	TRBV29-1	CSSWTASNEQFF	TGCAGCTCTTGGACAGCCAGCAATGAGCAGTTCTTC
TRBJ2-7	.	few	TRBV6-6	CASSYERYSYEQYF	TGTGCCAGCAGTTACGAGCGGTACTCCTACGAGCAGTACTTC
TRBJ2-2	TRBD2	.	TRBV29-1	CSATSGRWGIANTGELFF	TGCAGCGCGACTAGCGGGAGATGGGGGATTGCGAACACCGGGGAGCTGTTTTTT
TRBJ2-7	TRBD1	few	TRBV30	CAWGTAYEQYF	TGTGCCTGGGGGACAGCCTACGAGCAGTACTTC
TRBJ2-5	.	few	TRBV7-9	CASSPRGAGETQYF	TGTGCCAGCAGCCCCCGGGGGGCTGGGGAGACCCAGTACTTC
TRBJ1-2	.	few	TRBV30	CAWSRGLNYGYTF	TGTGCCTGGAGTAGGGGCTTAAACTATGGCTACACCTTC
TRBJ2-1	TRBD2	few	TRBV7-3	CASSSSPTSGTPPEFF	TGTGCCAGCAGCTCGTCCCCGACTAGCGGGACCCCACCGGAGTTCTTC
TRBJ2-7	.	.	TRBV5-6	CASSFGARSYEQYF	TGTGCCAGCAGCTTTGGGGCCCGGTCCTACGAGCAGTACTTC
TRBJ2-3	.	.	TRBV6-5	CASRPTVTDTQYF	TGTGCCAGCAGGCCAACTGTTACAGATACGCAGTATTTT
TRBJ2-2	.	.	TRBV5-1	CASSLDRENGELFF	TGCGCCAGCAGCTTGGACAGGGAAAACGGGGAGCTGTTTTTT
TRBJ2-3	.	few	TRBV20-1	CSAPGVYTQYF	TGCAGTGCTCCCGGGGTCTATACGCAGTATTTT
TRBJ1-2	TRBD1	.	TRBV30	CAWSTGGGYTF	TGTGCCTGGTCGACAGGGGGTGGCTACACCTTC
TRBJ2-6	TRBD1	few	TRBV10-3	CAISPTQGAGANVLTF	TGTGCCATCAGTCCAACTCAGGGGGCTGGGGCCAACGTCCTGACTTTC
TRBJ2-2	TRBD1	.	TRBV11-2	CASSRQGGTGELFF	TGTGCCAGCAGCCGACAGGGGGGCACCGGGGAGCTGTTTTTT
TRBJ2-2	TRBD1	few	TRBV29-1	CSVVPGGTGELFF	TGCAGCGTTGTTCCAGGGGGCACCGGGGAGCTGTTTTTT
TRBJ2-7	.	.	TRBV2	CASSERRYEQYF	TGTGCCAGCAGTGAGCGTCGGTACGAGCAGTACTTC
TRBJ2-1	.	few	TRBV7-9	CASSLEGQGGYNEQFF	TGTGCCAGCAGCTTAGAGGGCCAGGGAGGTTACAATGAGCAGTTCTTC
TRBJ2-3	.	.	TRBV15	CATSRDGGAPGGTQYF	TGTGCCACCAGCAGAGATGGGGGGGCCCCTGGAGGTACGCAGTATTTT
TRBJ2-4	.	few	TRBV19	CASNPGDRQNIQYF	TGTGCCAGTAATCCGGGGGATAGACAAAACATTCAGTACTTC
TRBJ1-2	.	.	TRBV28	CASSSGGYGYTF	TGTGCCAGCAGTTCCGGCGGGTATGGCTACACCTTC
TRBJ2-5	.	few	TRBV9	CASSSLDSSQETQYF	TGTGCCAGCAGCAGCCTGGACAGCTCCCAAGAGACCCAGTACTTC
TRBJ2-1	TRBD2	.	TRBV5-1	CASSPLAGRYNEQFF	TGCGCCAGCAGCCCCCTAGCGGGACGATACAATGAGCAGTTCTTC
TRBJ1-1	TRBD1	few	TRBV7-2	CASMHDRGGNTEAFF	TGTGCCAGCATGCACGACAGGGGCGGGAACACTGAAGCTTTCTTT
TRBJ2-3	.	.	TRBV10-3	CAISEDTSTDTQYF	TGTGCCATCAGTGAGGACACGAGCACAGATACGCAGTATTTT
TRBJ2-7	.	.	TRBV6-5	CASSRDWGAYEQYF	TGTGCCAGCAGTCGCGACTGGGGGGCCTACGAGCAGTACTTC
TRBJ1-1	.	.	TRBV28	CASSSTGLNTEAFF	TGTGCCAGCAGTTCAACAGGGCTGAACACTGAAGCTTTCTTT
TRBJ2-1	.	few	TRBV5-1	CASSLGGPNNEQFF	TGCGCCAGCAGCTTGGGAGGGCCTAACAATGAGCAGTTCTTC
TRBJ1-2	.	.	TRBV5-6	CASSSGGGRWSYGYTF	TGTGCCAGCAGCTCCGGGGGTGGACGGTGGAGCTATGGCTACACCTTC
TRBJ2-1	TRBD2	few	TRBV4-2	CASSQDWLAGVNEQFF	TGTGCCAGCAGCCAAGATTGGCTAGCGGGAGTCAATGAGCAGTTCTTC
TRBJ1-1	.	.	TRBV9	CASSLSGTEAFF	TGTGCCAGCAGCCTCTCGGGCACTGAAGCTTTCTTT
TRBJ2-1	TRBD1	few	TRBV11-2	CASSRYRDRVNDEQFF	TGTGCCAGCAGCAGGTACCGGGACAGGGTTAATGATGAGCAGTTCTTC
TRBJ2-5	.	few	TRBV9	CASSVDWNQETQYF	TGTGCCAGCAGCGTCGACTGGAATCAAGAGACCCAGTACTTC
TRBJ1-1	TRBD1	.	TRBV29-1	CSVEGQLHVEAFF	TGCAGCGTCGAGGGACAGCTCCACGTCGAAGCTTTCTTT
TRBJ2-3	.	.	TRBV7-9	CASSPNLGASTDTQYF	TGTGCCAGCAGCCCGAACCTAGGGGCATCCACAGATACGCAGTATTTT